Listed here are 32 T cell receptor beta chains from one sample, sequenced in a study of cytotoxic CD8 clonotypes in ibrutinib-treated CLL. This table comes from immunoSEQ multiplex PCR, and its TCRdb copy is limited to in-frame clones, with some not included. In the table there are some 15,000 clones, roughly two thirds of which are singletons. Sample: PBMCs, taken before ibrutinib treatment. The receptors originated from a human donor with chronic lymphocytic leukemia.

The CDR3: CASSLQAGANTGELFF. CDR3 sequence (DNA): TGTGCCAGCAGCTTACAGGCGGGGGCCAACACCGGGGAGCTGTTTTTT. The chain combines TRBV11-1 with TRBJ2-2; D possibly corresponds to TRBD2 (7 bases). Per germline, CDR1 SGHAT and CDR2 FQDESV (reference sequence). This CDR3 is built from 16 residues. V was pared by 2 bases and J by 2 bases, with 12 bases between.

Details on this clone: At the DNA level, this CDR3 is encoded by other sequences in the same sample as well. The chain has TRBV9 and TRBJ2-2, with 10 bases aligning to TRBD1. CDR1 is SGDLS and CDR2 is YYNGEE in the germline V gene. With 3 bases clipped from V and 6 bases from J, the junction kept 2 bases outside the gene matches. This CDR3 has 14 amino acids. The CDR3 protein is CASSEGQGAGELFF. CDR3 DNA: TGTGCCAGCAGCGAAGGACAGGGGGCCGGGGAGCTGTTTTTT.

The V call is TRBV7-9, the J call TRBJ1-6; TRBD1 is a possible D gene (5 bases). This CDR3 region has 15 residues. Germline lookup yields CDR1 SEHNR and CDR2 FQNEAQ (reference sequence). V was clipped by 3 bases and J by 6 bases, with 12 bases between them. CDR3 sequence: CASSLGDSANSPLHF. The CDR3 bases are TGTGCCAGCAGCTTGGGGGATTCGGCTAATTCACCCCTCCACTTT.

This chain joins TRBV4-1 and TRBJ2-6; D uncertain. Trimming pared 2 bases from V and 1 base from J, leaving 6 bases between. The CDR3 contains 15 residues. Germline lookup yields CDR1 MGHRA and CDR2 YSYEKL. CDR3 residues: CASSQIHSGANVLTF. In DNA, the CDR3 is TGCGCCAGCAGCCAAATTCATTCTGGGGCCAACGTCCTGACTTTC.

This clone was observed a few times. The V and J genes are TRBV28 and TRBJ1-1; no clear D. With 3 bases removed from V and 1 base from J, the gap between germline ends came to 9 bases. The CDR3 consists of 14 residues. Per the germline V gene, CDR1 is MDHEN and CDR2 is SYDVKM. Written as DNA, the CDR3 is TGTGCCAGCAGTTTTGGACTACGGAACACTGAAGCTTTCTTT. This sequence encodes CASSFGLRNTEAFF.

V usage is TRBV30 and J usage is TRBJ2-3, with 12 bases lining up with TRBD2. V dropped 7 bases and J dropped 3; count of bases not matched to a gene: 14. The CDR3 sequence is 17 residues long. CDR1 and CDR2 from the germline V gene are GTSNPN and SVGIG (reference sequence). CDR3 protein: CAYLFSLAGGPTDTQYF. The CDR3 nucleotides are TGTGCCTACTTGTTCTCCCTAGCGGGGGGGCCAACAGATACGCAGTATTTT.

A remark on this clone: The germline gene is not matched at one end of the junction; a read error may be the cause. The chain joins TRBV9 to TRBJ1-1, with D unresolved. In germline, CDR1 is SGDLS, CDR2 YYNGEE. This CDR3 region has 15 residues. In DNA form, the CDR3 reads TGTGCCAGCGGCGTAGTGGGATTCATGAACACTGAAGCTTTCTTT. Protein: CASGVVGFMNTEAFF.

The chain combines TRBV18 with TRBJ1-1; 12 bases match TRBD1. The CDR3 is 16 residues long. The germline CDR1 and CDR2 sequences are KGHSH and LQKENI. Germline trimming cut 8 bases from V and 10 bases from J; bases unmatched to any gene: 17. The CDR3 spells CASTPGQGAGGNTAFF. The CDR3 coding sequence is TGTGCCAGCACGCCGGGACAGGGGGCAGGAGGAAACACAGCTTTCTTT.

DNA of the CDR3: TGTGCTTATAGGGACAAAAACATTCAGTACTTC. It yields the protein CAYRDKNIQYF. The chain combines TRBV6-1 with TRBJ2-4, with D unclear. The CDR3 is made up of 11 amino acids. The V gene's germline CDR1 is MNHNS and CDR2 SASEGT.

CDR3 protein: CASSPRDRTTDTQYF. Here the CDR3 DNA reads TGTGCCAGCAGTCCAAGGGACAGAACCACAGATACGCAGTATTTT. The chain is built from TRBV27 and TRBJ2-3, with 7 bases matching TRBD1. Germline V gene lookup returns CDR1 MNHEY and CDR2 SMNVEV (reference sequence). This CDR3 is built from 15 residues. V was pared by 5 bases and J by 2 bases, with 7 bases of the junction left unmatched.

Notes on this clone: The missing conserved phenylalanine or tryptophan at the end of this CDR3 makes a read error likely. Because the CDR3's place on the DNA is in doubt, the DNA is left out and the CDR3 is given as listed by TCRdb. This chain uses TRBV6-8 with TRBJ1-1. The germline V gene has CDR1 MNHGY and CDR2 SAAAGT. The CDR3 comprises 10 residues, both ends counted. The CDR3 sequence: CASKFAGDGV.

The chain links TRBV18 to TRBJ2-7; D unresolved. The germline V gene has CDR1 KGHSH and CDR2 LQKENI. V dropped 0 bases and J dropped 8 bases, with 17 bases sitting between them. CDR3 length: 15 amino acids. CDR3 loop: CASSPPSVSLEKQYF. The CDR3 DNA follows: TGTGCCAGCTCACCACCCTCCGTCTCTCTCGAAAAGCAGTACTTC.

The chain recombines TRBV7-9 with TRBJ2-7, with D hard to call. CDR1 SEHNR and CDR2 FQNEAQ come from the germline V gene (reference sequence). Deletions cut 6 bases from V and 2 bases from J, with 8 bases between. The CDR3 length is 12 residues. The DNA for the CDR3 is TGTGCCAGCAGTTTCACAGCCTACGAGCAGTACTTC. This gives the protein CASSFTAYEQYF.

The rearrangement uses TRBV7-2 and TRBJ2-1, with D perhaps matching TRBD1 (5 bases). CDR1 is SGHTA, CDR2 FQGNSA, per germline. CDR3 length: 14 residues. V dropped 2 bases and J dropped 5 bases, with 10 bases sitting between them. CDR3 amino acids: CASSLQGINNEQFF. The CDR3 nucleotides are TGTGCCAGCAGCTTACAGGGTATAAACAATGAGCAGTTCTTC.

The chain has TRBV27 and TRBJ2-2, with D perhaps being TRBD1 or TRBD2 (6 bases each). Germline values: CDR1 MNHEY, CDR2 SMNVEV (reference sequence). The CDR3 sequence is 15 residues long. Trimming left V 8 bases short and J 4 bases short, with 17 bases between. The CDR3 region has the DNA TGTGCCAGCCAAAACCGGGGGCAGACCACCGGGGAGCTGTTTTTT. Protein sequence: CASQNRGQTTGELFF.

The rearrangement links TRBV14 to TRBJ1-1; 11 bases map to TRBD1. The CDR3 is made up of 14 amino acids. The V gene end was trimmed by 6 bases and the J gene end by 4 bases; junction bases not matched to a gene: 4. The germline V gene has CDR1 SGHDN and CDR2 FVKESK. The CDR3 nucleotides are TGTGCCAGCAGACTTGGGACAGGGGGCACTGAAGCTTTCTTT. Amino acids: CASRLGTGGTEAFF.

The chain employs TRBV5-1 and TRBJ2-2, with D tentatively TRBD2 (6 bases). The length of the CDR3 is 15 residues. Looked up from germline, CDR1 is SGHRS and CDR2 is YFSETQ. V was cut by 2 bases and J by 0 bases, with 8 bases left in between. The CDR3 loop is CASSFGGTNTGELFF. In DNA form, the CDR3 reads TGCGCCAGCAGCTTCGGAGGGACGAACACCGGGGAGCTGTTTTTT.

CDR3 in amino acids: CAIGAGNTQNTEAFF. The CDR3 nucleotides are TGTGCCATCGGGGCGGGAAATACTCAGAACACTGAAGCTTTCTTT. The rearrangement uses TRBV10-3 and TRBJ1-1; D is possibly TRBD1 (5 bases). In germline, CDR1 is ENHRY, CDR2 SYGVKD. The CDR3 covers 15 residues. The germline V and J ends were trimmed by 8 bases and 1 base, with 17 bases remaining between them.

This sequence joins TRBV25-1 and TRBJ2-5; 7 bases fit TRBD1. Trimming cost V 1 base and J 2 bases; bases outside gene matches: 4. CDR1 is MGHDK, CDR2 SYGVNS, per germline. This CDR3 is 15 amino acids long. CDR3: CASSELGGSQETQYF. CDR3 nucleotides: TGTGCCAGCAGTGAATTAGGGGGCTCTCAAGAGACCCAGTACTTC.

The genes are TRBV6-1 and TRBJ2-7; TRBD2 might be the D (5 bases). From germline, CDR1 is MNHNS and CDR2 SASEGT. V lost 5 bases, J lost 2 bases, and 16 bases lay in between. This CDR3 has 15 residues. The CDR3 reads CASSLEGGETYEQYF. The CDR3 DNA reads as TGTGCCAGCAGTCTTGAGGGTGGGGAAACCTACGAGCAGTACTTC.

The chain employs TRBV5-4 and TRBJ2-1; TRBD1 is a possible D gene (6 bases). The V and J ends lost 0 bases and 5 bases respectively, with 9 bases between them. The CDR3 extends over 14 amino acids. The germline V gene has CDR1 SGHNT and CDR2 YYREEE (reference sequence). The DNA of the CDR3 is TGTGCCAGCAGCTTGGCAGGGGTGAACAATGAGCAGTTCTTC. This encodes CASSLAGVNNEQFF.

The chain carries TRBV9 and TRBJ2-1; 7 bases match TRBD2. This CDR3 comprises 17 residues. V was clipped by 4 bases and J by 5 bases; unmatched bases: 15. Germline assignment: CDR1 SGDLS and CDR2 YYNGEE. The CDR3 sequence is CASSRGASPGGHNEQFF. The CDR3 DNA is TGTGCCAGCAGCCGAGGGGCTAGCCCGGGGGGACACAATGAGCAGTTCTTC.

This clone was seen a handful of times. CDR3 bases: TGCGCCAGCAGCTTGGATAACTGGGGGACTGAAGCTTTCTTT. This sequence encodes CASSLDNWGTEAFF. V usage is TRBV5-1 and J usage is TRBJ1-1, with D perhaps matching TRBD1 (5 bases). Germline V CDR1 and CDR2: SGHRS, YFSETQ. The CDR3 loop spans 14 amino acids. Trimming removed 0 bases from V and 5 bases from J, with 11 bases in between.

As to this clone: One end of the junction fails to match germline, which may point to a read error. The chain uses TRBV30 and TRBJ1-1, with 7 bases that match TRBD1. CDR3 size: 16 residues. In germline, CDR1 is GTSNPN, CDR2 SVGIG (reference sequence). The CDR3 DNA is TGTGCCTGGCGTGTGAAATATGGACAGGTGAACACTGAAGCTTTCTTT. Translated, it gives CAWRVKYGQVNTEAFF.

The CDR3 region is CASSQGGDTGELFF. In DNA, the CDR3 is TGTGCCAGCAGCCAAGGGGGAGACACCGGGGAGCTGTTTTTT. This chain joins TRBV4-2 and TRBJ2-2; weak D call: TRBD2 (5 bases). Germline V gene lookup returns CDR1 LGHNA and CDR2 YNFKEQ. Deletions cut 1 base from V and 3 bases from J, with 6 bases between. This CDR3 has 14 residues.

Notes on this clone: This sequence is one base from a far larger clone and is likely a read error. The chain employs TRBV30 and TRBJ2-2; TRBD2 is a possible D gene (5 bases). The CDR3 totals 12 residues. Germline values: CDR1 GTSNPN, CDR2 SVGIG (reference sequence). CDR3 region: CAGSGAVGELFF. The CDR3 region has the DNA TGTGCCGGGAGCGGCGCGGTCGGGGAGCTGTTTTTT.

This clone has only a few counts. The genes are TRBV6-6 and TRBJ2-3; 9 nucleotides align to TRBD2. V gave up 4 bases and J gave up 2 bases; unmatched junction bases: 7. The CDR3 consists of 16 residues. From germline, CDR1 is MNHNY and CDR2 SVGAGI (reference sequence). CDR3 coding DNA: TGTGCCAGCAGTTCTCAGCTAGCGGGGAACACAGATACGCAGTATTTT. The encoded protein is CASSSQLAGNTDTQYF.

V and J are TRBV10-3 and TRBJ1-5; 8 bases fit TRBD1. Germline-derived CDR1 and CDR2 are ENHRY and SYGVKD. The CDR3 runs to 15 residues. Trimming cost V 0 bases and J 5 bases; bases outside gene matches: 3. The DNA of the CDR3 is TGTGCCATCAGTGAGTCTGGGGACAGGTATCAGCCCCAGCATTTT. It specifies CAISESGDRYQPQHF.

The V gene is TRBV5-5, the J gene TRBJ1-2; TRBD1 might be the D (5 bases). Looked up from germline, CDR1 is SGHKS and CDR2 is YYEKEE (reference sequence). This CDR3 comprises 15 residues. The germline V and J ends were trimmed by 3 bases and 2 bases, with 14 bases remaining between them. The CDR3: CASSYSGTSNYGYTF. CDR3 DNA sequence: TGTGCCAGCAGCTACTCCGGGACTTCCAACTATGGCTACACCTTC.

This clone has only a few counts. The chain recombines TRBV27 with TRBJ2-1; D possibly corresponds to TRBD1 (5 bases). Germline assignment: CDR1 MNHEY and CDR2 SMNVEV (reference sequence). This CDR3 spans 14 amino acids. V was shortened by 2 bases and J by 7 bases, with 12 bases between the two germline ends. CDR3 sequence reads: CASSLGQGWNEQFF. In nucleotides, the CDR3 is TGTGCCAGCAGTTTAGGACAAGGCTGGAATGAGCAGTTCTTC.

The chain links TRBV12-5 to TRBJ2-1; 7 bases agree with TRBD2. This CDR3 has 17 amino acids. Germline V gene data show CDR1 as LGHNT and CDR2 as FRNRAP. V shed 0 bases and J 2 bases; nucleotides not matched to a gene: 7. The CDR3 loop reads CASGLVGGGGPYNEQFF. The CDR3 coding sequence is TGTGCTAGTGGTTTGGTAGGTGGCGGGGGACCCTACAATGAGCAGTTCTTC.

The chain recombines TRBV29-1 with TRBJ2-1; perhaps D is TRBD1 or TRBD2 (5 bases each). This CDR3 is 13 amino acids long. The germline gives CDR1 SQVTM, CDR2 ANQGSEA. Trimming removed 4 bases at V and 4 bases at J, with 11 bases between. CDR3 sequence reads: CSVGTEGYNEQFF. CDR3 in DNA: TGCAGCGTTGGTACAGAGGGGTACAATGAGCAGTTCTTC.